This section outlines one T cell receptor beta chain sequence together with its context. Its specificity is unknown. The V and J ends lost 6 bases and 5 bases, in that order; junction bases with no gene match: 9. The CDR3 is 14 amino acids. From germline, CDR1 is KGHSH and CDR2 LQKENI. Original processing notes: Junction-only immunoSEQ data arrived without quality scores, meaning filtering differed. Measured with immunoSEQ multiplex PCR; TCRdb has only the in-frame clones, and not every one. V and J calls and clone size are those listed in that table; D and trimming were worked out from the DNA. Of roughly 2 million clones in the sample, about 95% were seen once. The record originates from a study of shared clonotypes between healthy human individuals. Study-level information: Donor ages ranged 18 to 49 years: a couple of women, a few men. Each donor's CD4 naive and CD4 memory cells filled three plates apiece, CD8 naive two, and CD8 memory one. Study-wide results and caveats: Clonotype sharing across donors was expected to vary with sequencing depth.

Sequenced sample: naive CD4+ T cells sorted from blood. The subset is: CD45RA+ positively selected. The chain joins TRBV18 to TRBJ1-1; TRBD1 aligns across 7 bases. This receptor was obtained from a man aged 18-30 years in good health. Here the CDR3 DNA reads TGTGCCAGCTCCAAACAGGGGTTTGAGACTGAAGCTTTCTTT. It yields the protein CASSKQGFETEAFF.